Presented here are 9 T cell receptor beta chains from one specimen sequenced in a study of T cell responses to AZD1222 COVID-19 vaccine. Produced via immunoSEQ multiplex PCR; TCRdb's table is partial and in-frame only. The data show about 72,000 clones, with around 86% seen just once and about 24% held by the top ten. The sample consisted of peripheral blood, taken on day 0 of AZD1222 vaccination. The receptor source for this set is an adult in good health.

Only a few counts were recorded for this clone. The chain links TRBV2 to TRBJ2-7, with 12 positions matching TRBD1. The CDR3 spans 14 residues. Germline CDR1 reads SNHLY; CDR2 reads FYNNEI. Unmatched junction bases numbered 4, after V lost 8 bases and J lost 2 bases. Here the CDR3 DNA reads TGTGCCAGCGTGCGGGACAGGGGGCCCTACGAGCAGTACTTC. Translating it yields CASVRDRGPYEQYF.

CDR3 sequence: CASSYGSSPNTEAFF. The CDR3 nucleotides read TGTGCCAGCAGTTACGGGAGTTCCCCGAACACTGAAGCTTTCTTT. This chain joins TRBV6-2 or TRBV6-3 and TRBJ1-1, with unresolved D. The germline V gene has CDR1 MNHEY and CDR2 SVGEGT. This CDR3 has 15 amino acids. V was trimmed by 2 bases and J by 1 base, leaving 11 bases between them.

The J gene is TRBJ1-2, the V gene TRBV6-1; D might be TRBD1 (5 bases). The ends were cut back, 6 bases at V and 4 bases at J, with 15 bases in the middle. The CDR3 consists of 14 residues. Germline CDR1 MNHNS, CDR2 SASEGT. CDR3 nucleotides: TGTGCCAGCAGACTTGAACGACAGCGCTATGGCTACACCTTC. Protein product: CASRLERQRYGYTF.

V and J are TRBV6-6 and TRBJ2-1; weak D call: TRBD1 (6 bases). Per germline, CDR1 MNHNY and CDR2 SVGAGI (reference sequence). The V end was cut by 5 bases, the J end by 7 bases, with 21 bases between. The CDR3 runs 16 residues. The CDR3 loop is CASSRGQLHLGNEQFF. Written as DNA, the CDR3 is TGTGCCAGCAGTCGAGGACAGTTACACCTGGGGAATGAGCAGTTCTTC.

This rearrangement joins TRBV18 to TRBJ2-3; no firm D call. This CDR3 has 15 residues. Germline V gene sequence: CDR1 KGHSH, CDR2 LQKENI. Trimming cost V 6 bases and J 4 bases, with 17 bases left between them. The CDR3 DNA reads as TGTGCCAGCTCCTCCTCGGACGGTTTACCAGATACGCAGTATTTT. It encodes CASSSSDGLPDTQYF.

This clone turned up a few times. CDR3 region: CASRRSGGQAMNTEAFF. CDR3 nucleotides: TGTGCCAGCAGACGAAGTGGGGGACAGGCTATGAACACTGAAGCTTTCTTT. This rearrangement joins TRBV7-9 to TRBJ1-1; 8 positions agree with TRBD1. The CDR3 sequence is 17 residues long. With 6 bases clipped from V and 0 bases from J, the junction kept 12 bases outside the gene matches. Germline values: CDR1 SEHNR, CDR2 FQNEAQ (reference sequence).

The CDR3 loop reads CASSPRVQTQHPGGYTF. The CDR3 nucleotides are TGTGCCAGCAGCCCAAGGGTACAGACGCAGCACCCAGGTGGCTACACCTTC. The chain employs TRBV7-8 and TRBJ1-2; unclear D gene. V lost 5 bases to trimming and J lost 7 bases, with 26 bases between them. This CDR3 spans 17 amino acids. The V gene's germline CDR1 is SGHVS and CDR2 FQNEAQ.

This chain's CDR3 is CASSPRGGGRNTEAFF. The CDR3 DNA sequence: TGTGCCAGCAGTCCCCGGGGGGGAGGACGGAACACTGAAGCTTTCTTT. The J gene is TRBJ1-1, the V gene TRBV2; TRBD1 might be the D (5 bases). Trimming pared 5 bases from V and 1 base from J, leaving 17 bases between. Germline CDR1 reads SNHLY; CDR2 reads FYNNEI. The CDR3 loop spans 16 amino acids.

This chain links TRBV7-6 with TRBJ1-2; D remains unclear. Germline values: CDR1 SGHVS, CDR2 FNYEAQ. The CDR3 sequence is 15 residues long. The V gene lost 1 base and the J gene lost 4 bases, with 13 bases spanning the gap. The CDR3 spells CASSLEADPIYGYTF. For the CDR3, the DNA is TGTGCCAGCAGCTTAGAGGCAGACCCAATCTATGGCTACACCTTC.